This is a list of T cell receptor beta chains from one sample in a study of regulatory T cells in long-lasting Graves disease. TCRdb recomputed calls from the multiplex PCR reads with MiXCR, one row per CDR3 protein. The sample has 450,000 or so distinct CDR3 sequences; 20% are singletons. Here the sequenced sample was peripheral blood mononuclear cells (PBMCs), taken when the disease was refractory, from a patient treated with antithyroid drugs. These receptors were collected from a female donor with Graves disease. Both conserved end residues are part of each CDR3. A D gene is named only where the DNA matches it firmly. Part of the rows lack a size; the others show once, few, many or a class for expanded clones.

j_gene,abundance,v_gene,d_gene,CDR3nt,CDR3aa
TRBJ2-7,few,TRBV7-6,-,TGTGCCAGCAGCTTACGGGGAGACGGGGGCTACGAGCAGTACTTC,CASSLRGDGGYEQYF
TRBJ2-1,few,TRBV11-1,-,TGTGCCAGCAGCTCCATGGGCAATGAGCAGTTCTTC,CASSSMGNEQFF
TRBJ1-3,-,TRBV2,-,TGTGCCAGCAAGGAGGCAAGCTCTGGAAACACCATATATTTT,CASKEASSGNTIYF
TRBJ1-4,many,TRBV9,TRBD1,TGTGCCAGCAGCCCAGGGACAGCGTCAACTAATGAAAAACTGTTTTTT,CASSPGTASTNEKLFF
TRBJ2-7,few,TRBV30,-,TGTGCCTGGAGTTTACGGCCTTACGAGCAGTACTTC,CAWSLRPYEQYF
TRBJ2-7,few,TRBV20-1,-,TGCAGTGCTAGAGGACAGTTAAGCTACGAGCAGTACTTC,CSARGQLSYEQYF
TRBJ2-5,few,TRBV29-1,TRBD2,TGCAGCGTTTCGAGCGGGGCACAAGAGACCCAGTACTTC,CSVSSGAQETQYF
TRBJ2-7,many,TRBV9,-,TGTGCCAGCAGCGTAGGCGGAATCTCCTACGAGCAGTACTTC,CASSVGGISYEQYF
TRBJ1-2,many,TRBV5-4,TRBD1,TGTGCCAGCAGCTTAACAGGGGAACCCTATGGCTACACCTTC,CASSLTGEPYGYTF
TRBJ1-6,once,TRBV30,-,TGTGCCTGGACTCGTGGCGGGTCACCCCTCCACTTT,CAWTRGGSPLHF
TRBJ1-4,few,TRBV29-1,-,TGCAGCGTCCGGCGGAATGAAAAACTGTTTTTT,CSVRRNEKLFF
TRBJ2-7,-,TRBV7-9,TRBD1,TGTGCCAGCAGCCGTCCCGATGTTCGGGGACAGCACTACGAGCAGTACTTC,CASSRPDVRGQHYEQYF
TRBJ1-1,many,TRBV7-9,-,TGTGCCAGCAGCTCCGCGGCCAGGGCCACTGAAGCTTTCTTT,CASSSAARATEAFF
TRBJ2-3,-,TRBV28,TRBD1,TGTGCCAGCACCCCGGGACAGAGCACAGATACGCAGTATTTT,CASTPGQSTDTQYF
TRBJ2-1,-,TRBV7-2,-,TGTGCCAGCAGCTTCCCCATTTCGATGGCTCTGGATGAGCAGTTCTTC,CASSFPISMALDEQFF
TRBJ2-7,many,TRBV20-1,-,TGCAGTGCTTCGGACTACGAGCAGTACTTC,CSASDYEQYF
TRBJ1-1,many,TRBV5-1,TRBD1,TGTGCCAGCAGCCTAGGGACAGGGACTGAAGCTTTCTTT,CASSLGTGTEAFF
TRBJ1-1,many,TRBV29-1,-,TGCAGCGTTCAGGGAACTGAAGCTTTCTTT,CSVQGTEAFF
TRBJ1-1,many,TRBV30,-,TGTGCCTGGAGTGTGGCTTTCGGGACTGAAGCTTTCTTT,CAWSVAFGTEAFF
TRBJ1-1,few,TRBV7-9,TRBD1,TGTGCCAGCAGTCCGACACAGGGGGTTAGGACTGAAGCTTTCTTT,CASSPTQGVRTEAFF
TRBJ2-7,few,TRBV28,-,TGTGCCAGCAGTGAATCAACAGGATCCTACGAGCAGTACTTC,CASSESTGSYEQYF
TRBJ2-2,many,TRBV28,TRBD2,TGTGCCAGCAGTTTCGGGGGGTTCCGGACCGGGGAGCTGTTTTTT,CASSFGGFRTGELFF
TRBJ2-5,many,TRBV12-3/TRBV12-4,TRBD2,TGTGCCAGCAGGGGGGTGATAGCGGGAGTAAAGACCCAGTACTTC,CASRGVIAGVKTQYF
TRBJ1-5,many,TRBV15,-,TGTGCCACCAGCCCGGCGCGGGATAATCAGCCCCAGCATTTT,CATSPARDNQPQHF
TRBJ1-5,-,TRBV6-1,-,TGTGCCAGCATGGCAGGCGCCCACATGGATCAGCCCCAGCATTTT,CASMAGAHMDQPQHF
TRBJ2-5,many,TRBV7-2,-,TGTGCCAGCAGCTTAAACCCCGAACAGGGATCAGAGACCCAGTACTTC,CASSLNPEQGSETQYF
TRBJ1-2,few,TRBV20-1,-,TGCAGTACACCCCCCATCACTCGGTATGATGGCTACACCTTC,CSTPPITRYDGYTF
TRBJ2-2,few,TRBV28,-,TGTGCCAGCAGTTCTGCCTACAACCTCGCGAACACCGGGGAGCTGTTTTTT,CASSSAYNLANTGELFF
TRBJ1-2,many,TRBV12-3/TRBV12-4,-,TGTGCCAGCAGTCTTGACGGTAACTATGGCTACACCTTC,CASSLDGNYGYTF
TRBJ2-5,-,TRBV7-2,-,TGTGCCAGCAGCTTAGTCCCGGGAGAAGAGACCCAGTACTTC,CASSLVPGEETQYF
TRBJ2-2,many,TRBV28,-,TGTGCCAGCAAGGCAGGGCAGGCTGTGACCGGGGAGCTGTTTTTT,CASKAGQAVTGELFF
TRBJ2-7,many,TRBV11-2,TRBD2,TGTGCCAGCAGCTTCGGCGGGGGCTCCTACGAGCAGTACTTC,CASSFGGGSYEQYF
TRBJ2-7,-,TRBV5-1,TRBD2,TGCGCCAGCAGCCCGTTGAATAGCGGGAACGAGCAGTACTTC,CASSPLNSGNEQYF
TRBJ2-5,few,TRBV29-1,TRBD2,TGCAGCGTTATCACTAGCGGCTCAGGGACCCAGTACTTC,CSVITSGSGTQYF
TRBJ2-5,many,TRBV29-1,-,TGCAGCGCTGCCTGGGGTGGGGCAGAGACCCAGTACTTC,CSAAWGGAETQYF
TRBJ2-5,many,TRBV12-3/TRBV12-4,TRBD2,TGTGCCAGCACCTTAGCGGGACTTCGGGATGAGACCCAGTACTTC,CASTLAGLRDETQYF
TRBJ2-7,few,TRBV5-1,-,TGCGCCAGCAGCTTGGCCACCGAAAACGAGCAGTACTTC,CASSLATENEQYF
TRBJ2-6,-,TRBV28,-,TGTGCCAGCAGTTTGGTACGCTTCTCTGGGGCCAACGTCCTGACTTTC,CASSLVRFSGANVLTF
TRBJ1-1,few,TRBV29-1,-,TGCAGCGTTGACTCTACGGGGGAAGCTTTCTTT,CSVDSTGEAFF
TRBJ2-2,-,TRBV20-1,-,TGCAGTGCTAGCCGAGATCCGGCTAGATGGTCCGGGGAGCTGTTTTTT,CSASRDPARWSGELFF
TRBJ1-2,many,TRBV29-1,-,TGCAGCGTTGAAGTAGGACAGAGTAGCTACACCTTC,CSVEVGQSSYTF
TRBJ2-3,few,TRBV30,-,TGTGCCTGGAGCGACAGAGTCCCTAGCACAGATACGCAGTATTTT,CAWSDRVPSTDTQYF
TRBJ2-2,many,TRBV2,-,TGTGCCAGCAGTGGAGCACTTACTTCTAGTGTAAACACCGGGGAGCTGTTTTTT,CASSGALTSSVNTGELFF
TRBJ2-4,many,TRBV2,-,TGTGCCAGCAGCCTGAACTGGGACACCAAAAACATTCAGTACTTC,CASSLNWDTKNIQYF
TRBJ1-5,few,TRBV3-1,-,TGTGCCAGCAGCCAAGGTCTCATCAGCCCCCAGCATTTT,CASSQGLISPQHF